A selection of T cell receptor beta chains follows, all from one sample in a study of T cell repertoires in cytomegalovirus infection. One entry per CDR3 protein, called by TCRdb with MiXCR from the reads. The sample includes fewer than 950,000 distinct CDR3 sequences, over 25% seen only once; the top ten take around an eighth. Which antigens these TCRs recognize remains unknown. The specimen comprised cultured CD8+ T cells from PBMCs, sampled from culture after CMV antigen stimulation. These receptors all stem from a human donor in good health (CMV status not recorded). Some clones in this sample may be carry-over from other donors' samples. Both conserved end residues are trimmed from each CDR3. D genes are given only for firm matches. Clone size appears in some rows only: once, few, many, or a class for an expanded clone.

size	V	length	J	D	CDR3
few	TRBV7-8	12	TRBJ2-7	NA	ASSVGAGFYEQY
few	TRBV29-1	13	TRBJ2-2	TRBD1	SHMGQGAHTGELF
many	TRBV27	13	TRBJ2-1	TRBD2	ASSLSGGASNEQF
NA	TRBV12-3/TRBV12-4	15	TRBJ2-6	TRBD1	ASSPRDRPSGANVLT
NA	TRBV11-2	12	TRBJ2-2	NA	VSSLTPGTGELF
NA	TRBV7-9	13	TRBJ2-5	NA	ASSLRIGNQETQY
few	TRBV4-3	13	TRBJ2-3	NA	ASSQGGFQTDTQY
NA	TRBV18	14	TRBJ2-3	TRBD2	ASSPEGLATTDTQY
NA	TRBV6-1	16	TRBJ2-2	TRBD2	ASSLLQAGGYNTGELF
few	TRBV7-6	13	TRBJ2-5	NA	ASSLGAPLQETQY
NA	TRBV27	13	TRBJ1-2	TRBD1	ASSGDRTTPYGYT
many	TRBV25-1	14	TRBJ2-3	NA	ASSDDSIRDTDTQY
once	TRBV6-1	12	TRBJ2-7	NA	ASSESFRDYEQY
NA	TRBV10-3	14	TRBJ2-3	TRBD2	AITTLGRGGTDTQY
many	TRBV6-5	13	TRBJ2-1	TRBD2	ASSYSGGSYNEQF
many	TRBV6-5	12	TRBJ1-1	NA	ASSILGRYTEAF
few	TRBV5-1	13	TRBJ2-5	NA	ASSLVGTLKETQY
few	TRBV7-9	15	TRBJ1-2	TRBD1	ASSDPGQGLQNYGYT
NA	TRBV10-3	10	TRBJ2-3	NA	AISEGRDTQY
few	TRBV4-1	13	TRBJ1-2	NA	ASSQDPGPYYGYT